The 30 T cell receptor beta chains listed next were all sequenced from one sample in a study of shared clonotypes between healthy human individuals. Sequencing used immunoSEQ multiplex PCR; TCRdb keeps in-frame clones, though not all of them. This sample has some 690,000 clones, with around 90% found just once. Sample: memory CD8+ T cells from PBMCs. Noted subset: CD45RO+ cells pooled with CCR7-negative TemRA cells. The receptor set was obtained from a man aged 18 to 29 in good health. Some clones in this sample may be carry-over from other donors' samples.

The chain carries TRBV19 and TRBJ1-1, with 7 nucleotides matching TRBD1. The V gene end was trimmed by 6 bases and the J gene end by 2 bases; junction bases not matched to a gene: 12. The CDR3 sequence is 16 residues long. The germline V gene has CDR1 LNHDA and CDR2 SQIVND (reference sequence). The DNA of the CDR3 is TGTGCCAGTAGCTCGACATGGACAGGAGCTAACACTGAAGCTTTCTTT. Its protein is CASSSTWTGANTEAFF.

The V and J genes are TRBV19 and TRBJ2-7; D gene unclear. Germline V CDR1 and CDR2: LNHDA, SQIVND (reference sequence). The V gene lost 3 bases and the J gene lost 3 bases, with 12 bases spanning the gap. CDR3 length: 14 amino acids. CDR3 sequence reads: CASSIFNRRYEQYF. Written as DNA, the CDR3 is TGTGCCAGTAGTATCTTCAACCGACGCTACGAGCAGTACTTC.

V gene TRBV29-1 combines with J gene TRBJ2-7; 9 nucleotides align to TRBD2. After removal of 6 bases from V and 6 bases from J, the junction contained 9 bases not matched to a gene. CDR1 is SQVTM and CDR2 is ANQGSEA in the germline V gene. This CDR3 spans 13 amino acids. The CDR3 DNA sequence: TGCAGCGTCGGGGTCGGCGGGAGGGGCGAGCAGTACTTC. This codes for CSVGVGGRGEQYF.

The DNA of the CDR3 is TGTGCCAGTAGTAGAGGGAGGAGCTATGGCTACACCTTC. Translated: CASSRGRSYGYTF. The chain carries TRBV19 and TRBJ1-2; no reliable D call. Germline V CDR1 and CDR2: LNHDA, SQIVND (reference sequence). V lost 4 bases to trimming and J lost 4 bases, with 10 bases between them. The CDR3 runs 13 residues.

V is TRBV4-1 and J is TRBJ2-3; the D gene is possibly TRBD2 (5 bases). This CDR3 region has 14 residues. V lost 1 base to trimming and J lost 6 bases, with 11 bases between them. Germline CDR1 is MGHRA and CDR2 is YSYEKL. CDR3 nucleotide sequence: TGCGCCAGCAGCCAAGTCGAGATAGCGGATACGCAGTATTTT. It specifies CASSQVEIADTQYF.

The chain carries TRBV11-2 and TRBJ2-2; TRBD2 agrees at 9 bases. The junction had 11 bases not matched to a gene; V was cut back by 6 bases and J by 6 bases. This CDR3 spans 16 amino acids. Per germline, CDR1 SGHAT and CDR2 FQNNGV. DNA of the CDR3: TGTGCCAGCAGAAGTCGTAGCGGGAGTTTCTCCGGGGAGCTGTTTTTT. It translates to CASRSRSGSFSGELFF. Supplemented by reference TRBV11-2 and TRBJ2-2, the full variable domain reads EAGVAQSPRYKIIEKRQSVAFWCNPISGHATLYWYQQILGQGPKLLIQFQNNGVVDDSQLPKDRFSAERLKGVDSTLKIQPAKLEDSAVYLCASRSRSGSFSGELFFGEGSRLTVL.

The CDR3 reads CASSLAPPGQGFGYEQYF. The CDR3 DNA reads as TGTGCCAGCAGCTTGGCCCCACCGGGACAGGGGTTCGGGTACGAGCAGTACTTC. The chain recombines TRBV5-8 with TRBJ2-7; 10 nucleotides match TRBD1. This CDR3 is 18 amino acids long. Trimming removed 0 bases from V and 4 bases from J; junction bases left unmatched: 13. CDR1 SGHTS and CDR2 YDEGEE come from the germline V gene.

This clone was seen only once. The chain uses TRBV19 and TRBJ2-2, with 8 bases matching TRBD1. Per germline, CDR1 LNHDA and CDR2 SQIVND (reference sequence). CDR3 length: 15 amino acids. With 6 bases clipped from V and 1 base from J, the junction kept 4 bases outside the gene matches. CDR3 nucleotide sequence: TGTGCCAGTAGCGGGGACAGGCGGAACACCGGGGAGCTGTTTTTT. Protein: CASSGDRRNTGELFF. Full variable domain (rest looked up from reference TRBV19 and TRBJ2-2): DGGITQSPKYLFRKEGQNVTLSCEQNLNHDAMYWYRQDPGQGLRLIYYSQIVNDFQKGDIAEGYSVSREKKESFPLTVTSAQKNPTAFYLCASSGDRRNTGELFFGEGSRLTVL.

CDR3 in amino acids: CASSLGLAGGWCEQFF. The CDR3 nucleotides read TGTGCCAGCAGCTTAGGGCTAGCGGGAGGCTGGTGTGAGCAGTTCTTC. The gene calls are TRBV7-2 and TRBJ2-1; 11 bases agree with TRBD2. Looked up from germline, CDR1 is SGHTA and CDR2 is FQGNSA. This CDR3 is 16 amino acids long. V lost 1 base and J lost 9; bases outside the gene matches: 8.

The sample holds one count of this clone. The chain couples TRBV10-3 to TRBJ2-5, with 7 bases identical to TRBD1. The CDR3 extends over 15 amino acids. Trimming removed 8 bases from V and 4 bases from J; junction bases left unmatched: 13. Germline V lookup: CDR1 ENHRY, CDR2 SYGVKD. In nucleotides, the CDR3 is TGTGCCATCGGCCAGACAGGGAAAGTTGGAGAGACCCAGTACTTC. It yields the protein CAIGQTGKVGETQYF.

V is TRBV7-9 and J is TRBJ2-1; weak D call: TRBD2 (6 bases). This CDR3 comprises 18 residues. V gave up 0 bases and J gave up 0 bases, with 15 bases separating them. Germline-derived CDR1 and CDR2 are SEHNR and FQNEAQ (reference sequence). This chain's CDR3 is CASSLAEGGTLSYNEQFF. CDR3 nucleotide sequence: TGTGCCAGCAGCTTAGCGGAGGGCGGGACCCTCTCCTACAATGAGCAGTTCTTC. Full variable domain (rest looked up from reference TRBV7-9 and TRBJ2-1): DTGVSQNPRHKITKRGQNVTFRCDPISEHNRLYWYRQTLGQGPEFLTYFQNEAQLEKSRLLSDRFSAERPKGSFSTLEIQRTEQGDSAMYLCASSLAEGGTLSYNEQFFGPGTRLTVL.

This clone appeared once. The rearrangement uses TRBV4-1 and TRBJ2-7; TRBD1 matches at 11 bases. V was clipped by 2 bases and J by 6 bases; unmatched bases: 3. Germline lookup yields CDR1 MGHRA and CDR2 YSYEKL. This CDR3 comprises 14 residues. This CDR3 reads CASSQPGQGGEQYF. CDR3 DNA: TGCGCCAGCAGCCAACCGGGACAGGGGGGCGAGCAGTACTTC.

This clone was counted a few times. The chain carries TRBV11-2 and TRBJ2-7; TRBD2 aligns across 7 bases. Germline CDR1 reads SGHAT; CDR2 reads FQNNGV. The CDR3 runs to 15 residues. Trimming at V came to 1 base and at J to 0 bases, leaving 3 bases not matched to a gene. CDR3 coding DNA: TGTGCCAGCAGCTTAGGTTGGGGGGGCTCCTACGAGCAGTACTTC. Encoded protein: CASSLGWGGSYEQYF.

V gene TRBV27 combines with J gene TRBJ2-1; perhaps TRBD1 as D (5 bases). Germline V gene sequence: CDR1 MNHEY, CDR2 SMNVEV (reference sequence). The CDR3 extends over 15 amino acids. V gave up 5 bases and J gave up 8 bases, with 19 bases separating them. The CDR3 sequence: CASSASGPLWYEQFF. The CDR3 DNA follows: TGTGCCAGCAGTGCCTCAGGGCCCCTTTGGTATGAGCAGTTCTTC.

To note about this clone: The junction departs from the called germline gene at one end, perhaps through a read error. This chain connects TRBV6-1 to TRBJ2-3, with TRBD2 as a possible D gene (6 bases). This CDR3 contains 14 residues. Germline CDR1 reads MNHNS; CDR2 reads SASEGT. This chain's CDR3 is CASREAGPTDTQYF. The CDR3 region has the DNA TGTGCCAGCAGAGAAGCGGGCCCCACAGATACGCAGTATTTT.

In its sample, this clone was seen once. The gene calls are TRBV28 and TRBJ1-1; tentatively, D is TRBD1 (6 bases). V lost 3 bases and J 2 bases, leaving 25 bases between the germline ends. The CDR3 has 19 amino acids. From germline, CDR1 is MDHEN and CDR2 SYDVKM. The CDR3 spells CASSLTGQYWRTPNTEAFF. CDR3 DNA sequence: TGTGCCAGCAGTTTGACCGGACAGTATTGGCGGACCCCCAACACTGAAGCTTTCTTT.

The CDR3 bases are TGTGCCAGCAGTACTAGGACAGGTCTAGAGACCCAGTACTTC. Translated: CASSTRTGLETQYF. The chain uses TRBV6-5 and TRBJ2-5, with 7 bases identical to TRBD1. This CDR3 spans 14 amino acids. V was clipped by 5 bases and J by 4 bases; unmatched bases: 7. Germline V gives CDR1 MNHEY, CDR2 SVGAGI.

V and J are TRBV6-5 and TRBJ1-2, with 10 nucleotides matching TRBD1. The CDR3 is 13 residues long. CDR1 MNHEY and CDR2 SVGAGI come from the germline V gene. Unmatched junction bases numbered 6, after V lost 6 bases and J lost 8 bases. DNA for the CDR3: TGTGCCAGCAGCGGGGACAGGGGTTACGGCTACACCTTC. Its protein product is CASSGDRGYGYTF.

The chain is built from TRBV19 and TRBJ2-3; the D gene is possibly TRBD1 (6 bases). V lost 5 bases and J 6 bases, leaving 12 bases between the germline ends. The CDR3 has 13 residues. Germline V CDR1 and CDR2: LNHDA, SQIVND (reference sequence). The CDR3 sequence is CASSSAGVDTQYF. Written as DNA, the CDR3 is TGTGCCAGTAGTTCGGCAGGGGTTGATACGCAGTATTTT.

The rearrangement links TRBV30 to TRBJ2-4, with 11 bases that match TRBD2. V shed 3 bases and J 0 bases; nucleotides not matched to a gene: 4. Germline V lookup: CDR1 GTSNPN, CDR2 SVGIG (reference sequence). CDR3 length: 16 amino acids. The CDR3 DNA reads as TGTGCCTGGAGCCCAGGACTAGCGGGAGCCAAAAACATTCAGTACTTC. It codes for CAWSPGLAGAKNIQYF. The full variable domain, rest sourced from reference TRBV30 and TRBJ2-4, is SQTIHQWPATLVQPVGSPLSLECTVEGTSNPNLYWYRQAAGRGLQLLFYSVGIGQISSEVPQNLSASRPQDRQFILSSKKLLLSDSGFYLCAWSPGLAGAKNIQYFGAGTRLSVL.

The gene calls are TRBV11-2 and TRBJ2-3; TRBD2 might be the D (6 bases). Germline values: CDR1 SGHAT, CDR2 FQNNGV. The CDR3 is made up of 15 amino acids. Trimming left V 4 bases short and J 5 bases short, with 16 bases between. The CDR3 sequence is CASSYNLGEEDTQYF. The CDR3 DNA reads TGTGCCAGCAGCTACAATTTAGGGGAGGAAGATACGCAGTATTTT.

This chain joins TRBV2 and TRBJ2-2; 13 nucleotides agree with TRBD2. The CDR3 sequence is 17 residues long. Germline assignment: CDR1 SNHLY and CDR2 FYNNEI. Trimming at V came to 5 bases and at J to 3 bases, leaving 6 bases not matched to a gene. CDR3 in amino acids: CASSPPGLAGYTGELFF. CDR3 in DNA: TGTGCCAGCAGTCCACCGGGACTAGCGGGATACACCGGGGAGCTGTTTTTT.

The chain combines TRBV6-1 with TRBJ2-4; D gene ambiguous. The CDR3 has 16 residues. The V end lost 3 bases, the J end lost 0 bases, and 12 bases lay between the germline ends. The germline V gene encodes CDR1 MNHNS and CDR2 SASEGT. This chain's CDR3 is CASSDGRNLAKNIQYF. The DNA for the CDR3 is TGTGCCAGCAGTGACGGTCGGAACTTAGCCAAAAACATTCAGTACTTC.

This rearrangement joins TRBV5-4 to TRBJ2-7; TRBD1 or TRBD2 may be the D gene (6 bases each). V shed 3 bases and J shed 2 bases, with 9 bases lying between them. CDR3 length equals 13 residues. Germline assignment: CDR1 SGHNT and CDR2 YYREEE (reference sequence). CDR3 protein: CASSWGATYEQYF. For the CDR3, the DNA is TGTGCCAGCAGCTGGGGGGCGACCTACGAGCAGTACTTC.

The rearrangement joins TRBV15 to TRBJ1-4; D possibly corresponds to TRBD1 (5 bases). The CDR3 loop spans 16 amino acids. V was cut by 3 bases and J by 8 bases, with 19 bases left in between. The germline gives CDR1 LNHNV, CDR2 YYDKDF (reference sequence). CDR3 DNA sequence: TGTGCCACCAGCAGTCGGGCGGGGGAAAGGGGAGAAAAACTGTTTTTT. Translating gives CATSSRAGERGEKLFF.

The chain joins TRBV9 to TRBJ1-2; D gene unclear. The CDR3 is 15 amino acids. Per the germline V gene, CDR1 is SGDLS and CDR2 is YYNGEE. With 4 bases removed from V and 0 bases from J, the gap between germline ends came to 13 bases. The CDR3 sequence: CASSLVGFPNYGYTF. The CDR3, as DNA: TGTGCCAGCAGCTTAGTTGGGTTCCCTAACTATGGCTACACCTTC.

The chain employs TRBV9 and TRBJ2-3; D is perhaps TRBD2 (6 bases). Germline V gene sequence: CDR1 SGDLS, CDR2 YYNGEE. Between the trimmed V and J ends, which lost 3 bases and 0 bases, there was a span of 17 bases. There are 17 residues in the CDR3. CDR3 sequence reads: CASSANPRGTSTDTQYF. As DNA, the CDR3 is TGTGCCAGCAGCGCAAACCCCCGGGGGACTAGCACAGATACGCAGTATTTT.

As to this clone: Other DNA sequences in the same sample also yield this CDR3. This chain joins TRBV7-9 and TRBJ2-1; D gene uncertain. Trimming cost V 6 bases and J 8 bases, with 5 bases left between them. Germline CDR1 reads SEHNR; CDR2 reads FQNEAQ (reference sequence). The CDR3 has 10 residues. CDR3: CASSLDEQFF. CDR3 coding DNA: TGTGCCAGCAGTCTTGATGAGCAGTTCTTC.

V gene TRBV5-1 combines with J gene TRBJ1-1; D unclear. Germline V gene sequence: CDR1 SGHRS, CDR2 YFSETQ. V was cut by 5 bases and J by 1 base, with 12 bases left in between. The CDR3 has 14 amino acids. CDR3 region: CASRVGQQNTEAFF. In DNA, the CDR3 is TGCGCCAGCAGGGTGGGTCAGCAGAACACTGAAGCTTTCTTT.

The CDR3 reads CASSNTDSEINEQYF. CDR3 DNA: TGTGCCAGCAGCAACACGGACAGCGAGATCAACGAGCAGTACTTC. The chain links TRBV9 to TRBJ2-7; weak D call: TRBD1 (6 bases). Trimming shortened V by 4 bases and J by 5 bases, and 19 bases separated the two germline ends. There are 15 residues in the CDR3. Looked up from germline, CDR1 is SGDLS and CDR2 is YYNGEE. Full variable domain (outside the CDR3, taken from reference TRBV9 and TRBJ2-7): DSGVTQTPKHLITATGQRVTLRCSPRSGDLSVYWYQQSLDQGLQFLIQYYNGEERAKGNILERFSAQQFPDLHSELNLSSLELGDSALYFCASSNTDSEINEQYFGPGTRLTVT.